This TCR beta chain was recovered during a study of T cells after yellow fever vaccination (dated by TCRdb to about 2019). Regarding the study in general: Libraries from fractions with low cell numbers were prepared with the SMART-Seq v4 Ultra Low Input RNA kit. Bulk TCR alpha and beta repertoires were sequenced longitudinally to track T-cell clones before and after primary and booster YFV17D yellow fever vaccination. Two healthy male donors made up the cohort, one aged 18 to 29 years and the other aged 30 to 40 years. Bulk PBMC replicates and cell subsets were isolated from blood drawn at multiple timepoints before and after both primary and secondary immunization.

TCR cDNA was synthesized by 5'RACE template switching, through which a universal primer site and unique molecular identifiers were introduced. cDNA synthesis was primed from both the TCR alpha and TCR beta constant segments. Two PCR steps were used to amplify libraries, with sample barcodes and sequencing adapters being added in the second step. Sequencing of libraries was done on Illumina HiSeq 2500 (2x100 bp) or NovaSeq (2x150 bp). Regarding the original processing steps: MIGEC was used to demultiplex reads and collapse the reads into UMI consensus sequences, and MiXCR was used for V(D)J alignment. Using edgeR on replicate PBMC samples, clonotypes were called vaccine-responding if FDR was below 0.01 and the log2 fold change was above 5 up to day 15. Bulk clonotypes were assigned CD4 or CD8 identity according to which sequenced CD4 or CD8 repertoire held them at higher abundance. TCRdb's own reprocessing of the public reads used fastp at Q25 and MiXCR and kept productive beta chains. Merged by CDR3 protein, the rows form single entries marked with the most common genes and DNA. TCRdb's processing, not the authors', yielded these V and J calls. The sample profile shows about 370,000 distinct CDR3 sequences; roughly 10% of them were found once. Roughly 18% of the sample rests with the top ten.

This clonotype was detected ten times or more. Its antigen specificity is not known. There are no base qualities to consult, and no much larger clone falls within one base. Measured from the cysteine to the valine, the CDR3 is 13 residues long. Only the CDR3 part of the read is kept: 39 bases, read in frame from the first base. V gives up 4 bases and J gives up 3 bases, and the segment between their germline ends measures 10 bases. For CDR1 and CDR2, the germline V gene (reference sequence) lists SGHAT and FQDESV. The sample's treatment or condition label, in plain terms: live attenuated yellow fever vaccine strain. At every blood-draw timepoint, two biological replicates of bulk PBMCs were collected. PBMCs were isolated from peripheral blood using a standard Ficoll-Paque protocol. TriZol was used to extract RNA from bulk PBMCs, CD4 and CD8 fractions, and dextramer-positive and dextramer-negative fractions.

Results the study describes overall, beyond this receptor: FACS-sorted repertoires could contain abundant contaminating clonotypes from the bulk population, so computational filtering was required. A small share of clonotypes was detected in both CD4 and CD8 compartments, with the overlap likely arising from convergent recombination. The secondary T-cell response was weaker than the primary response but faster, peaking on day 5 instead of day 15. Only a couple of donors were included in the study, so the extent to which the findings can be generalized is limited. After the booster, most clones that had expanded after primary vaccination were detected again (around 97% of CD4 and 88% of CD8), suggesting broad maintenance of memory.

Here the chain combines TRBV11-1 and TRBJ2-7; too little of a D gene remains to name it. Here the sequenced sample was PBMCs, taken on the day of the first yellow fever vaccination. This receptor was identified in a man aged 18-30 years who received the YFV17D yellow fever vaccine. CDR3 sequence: CASSWTEDYEQYV. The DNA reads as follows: TGTGCCAGCAGCTGGACGGAAGACTACGAGCAGTACGTC.